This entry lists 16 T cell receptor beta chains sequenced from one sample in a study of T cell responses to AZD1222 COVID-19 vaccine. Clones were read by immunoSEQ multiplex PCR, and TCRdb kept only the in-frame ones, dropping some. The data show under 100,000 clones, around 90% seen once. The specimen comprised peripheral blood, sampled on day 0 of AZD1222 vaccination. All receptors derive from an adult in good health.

The CDR3 sequence is CASRRESNTGELFF. The DNA for the CDR3 is TGTGCCAGCAGGCGGGAATCGAACACCGGGGAGCTGTTTTTT. The chain uses TRBV2 and TRBJ2-2, with D possibly TRBD2 on 6 matching bases. From germline, CDR1 is SNHLY and CDR2 FYNNEI. Trimming cost V 6 bases and J 0 bases, with 8 bases left between them. This CDR3 comprises 14 residues.

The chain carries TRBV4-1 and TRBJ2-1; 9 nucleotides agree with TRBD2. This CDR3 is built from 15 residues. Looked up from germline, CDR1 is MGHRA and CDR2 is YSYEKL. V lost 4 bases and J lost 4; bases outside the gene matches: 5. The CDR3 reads CASSRSGSSYNEQFF. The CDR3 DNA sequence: TGCGCCAGCAGCCGTAGCGGGAGCAGTTACAATGAGCAGTTCTTC.

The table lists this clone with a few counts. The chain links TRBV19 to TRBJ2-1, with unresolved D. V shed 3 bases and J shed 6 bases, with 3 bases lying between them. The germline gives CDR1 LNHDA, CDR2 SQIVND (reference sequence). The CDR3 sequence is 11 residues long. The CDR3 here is CASSMINEQFF. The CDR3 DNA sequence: TGTGCCAGTAGTATGATCAATGAGCAGTTCTTC.

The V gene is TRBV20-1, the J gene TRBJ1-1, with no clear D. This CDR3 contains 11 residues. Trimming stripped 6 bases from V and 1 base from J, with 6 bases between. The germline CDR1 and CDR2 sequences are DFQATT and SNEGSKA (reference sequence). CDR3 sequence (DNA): TGCAGTGCGGGTGCGAACACTGAAGCTTTCTTT. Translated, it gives CSAGANTEAFF.

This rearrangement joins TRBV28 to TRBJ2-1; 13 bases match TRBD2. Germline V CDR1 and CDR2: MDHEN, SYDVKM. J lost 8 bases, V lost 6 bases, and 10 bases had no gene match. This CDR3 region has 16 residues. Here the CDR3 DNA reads TGTGCCAGCAGGGGGACTAGCGGGATCTCGTTGTATGAGCAGTTCTTC. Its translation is CASRGTSGISLYEQFF. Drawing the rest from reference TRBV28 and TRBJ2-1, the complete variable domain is DVKVTQSSRYLVKRTGEKVFLECVQDMDHENMFWYRQDPGLGLRLIYFSYDVKMKEKGDIPEGYSVSREKKERFSLILESASTNQTSMYLCASRGTSGISLYEQFFGPGTRLTVL.

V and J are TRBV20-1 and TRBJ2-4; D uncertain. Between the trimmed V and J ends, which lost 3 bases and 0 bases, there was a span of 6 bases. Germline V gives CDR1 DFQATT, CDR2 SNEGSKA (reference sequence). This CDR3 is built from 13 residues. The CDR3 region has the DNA TGCAGTGCTAGTGGGGTAGCCAAAAACATTCAGTACTTC. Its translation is CSASGVAKNIQYF.

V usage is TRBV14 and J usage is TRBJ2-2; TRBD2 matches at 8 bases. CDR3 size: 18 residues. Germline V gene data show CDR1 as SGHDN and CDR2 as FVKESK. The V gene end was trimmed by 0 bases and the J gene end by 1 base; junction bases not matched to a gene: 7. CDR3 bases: TGTGCCAGCAGCCAAGAATCGGGCGCGGGAGGGAACACCGGGGAGCTGTTTTTT. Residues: CASSQESGAGGNTGELFF.

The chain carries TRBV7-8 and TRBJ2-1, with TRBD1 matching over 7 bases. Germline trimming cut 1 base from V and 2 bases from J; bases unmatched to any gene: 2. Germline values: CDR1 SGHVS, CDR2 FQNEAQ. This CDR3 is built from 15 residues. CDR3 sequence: CASSLDRGPYNEQFF. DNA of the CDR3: TGTGCCAGCAGCTTAGACAGGGGCCCCTACAATGAGCAGTTCTTC.

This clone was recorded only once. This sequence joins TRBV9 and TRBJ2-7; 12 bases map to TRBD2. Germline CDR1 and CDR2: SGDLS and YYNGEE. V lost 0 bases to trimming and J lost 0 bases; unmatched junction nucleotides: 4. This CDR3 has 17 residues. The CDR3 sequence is CASSVGLAGGYSYEQYF. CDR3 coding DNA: TGTGCCAGCAGCGTAGGGCTAGCGGGAGGGTACTCCTACGAGCAGTACTTC.

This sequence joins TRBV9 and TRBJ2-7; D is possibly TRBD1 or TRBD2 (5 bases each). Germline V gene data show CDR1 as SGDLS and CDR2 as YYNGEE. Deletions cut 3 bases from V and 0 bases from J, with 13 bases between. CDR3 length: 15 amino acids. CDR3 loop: CASSDEGQSSYEQYF. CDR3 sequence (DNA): TGTGCCAGCAGCGACGAGGGGCAGAGCTCCTACGAGCAGTACTTC.

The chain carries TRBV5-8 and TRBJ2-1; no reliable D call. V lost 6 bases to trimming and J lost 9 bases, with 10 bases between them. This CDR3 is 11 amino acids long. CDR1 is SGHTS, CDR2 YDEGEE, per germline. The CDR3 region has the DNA TGTGCCAGCAAAAGCGTACTTGAGCAGTTCTTC. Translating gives CASKSVLEQFF.

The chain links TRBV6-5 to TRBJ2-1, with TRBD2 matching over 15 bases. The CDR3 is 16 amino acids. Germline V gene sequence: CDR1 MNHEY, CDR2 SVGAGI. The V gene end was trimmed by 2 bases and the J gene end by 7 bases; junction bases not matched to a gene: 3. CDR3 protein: CASSYRTSGRGNEQFF. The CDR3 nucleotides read TGTGCCAGCAGTTACAGGACTAGCGGGAGGGGGAATGAGCAGTTCTTC.

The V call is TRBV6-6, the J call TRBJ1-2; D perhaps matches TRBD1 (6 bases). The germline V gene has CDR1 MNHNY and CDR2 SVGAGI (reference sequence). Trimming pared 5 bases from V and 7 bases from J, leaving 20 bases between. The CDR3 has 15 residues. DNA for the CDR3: TGTGCCAGCAGTACTGGGGGCCGGCGAGGGGGTGGCTACACCTTC. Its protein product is CASSTGGRRGGGYTF.

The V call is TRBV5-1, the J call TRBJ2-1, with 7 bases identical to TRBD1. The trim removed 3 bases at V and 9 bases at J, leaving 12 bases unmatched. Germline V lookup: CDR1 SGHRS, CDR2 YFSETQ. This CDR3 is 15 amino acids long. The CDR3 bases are TGCGCCAGCAGCTCCGGACAGGCTGGATTCCGTGAGCAGTTCTTC. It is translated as CASSSGQAGFREQFF.

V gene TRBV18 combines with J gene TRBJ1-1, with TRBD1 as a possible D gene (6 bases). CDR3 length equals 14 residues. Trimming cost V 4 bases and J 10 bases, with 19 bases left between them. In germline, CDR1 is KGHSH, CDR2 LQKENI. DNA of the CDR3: TGTGCCAGCTCACGAACTTACAGGGAAAGTTTAGCTTTCTTT. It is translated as CASSRTYRESLAFF.

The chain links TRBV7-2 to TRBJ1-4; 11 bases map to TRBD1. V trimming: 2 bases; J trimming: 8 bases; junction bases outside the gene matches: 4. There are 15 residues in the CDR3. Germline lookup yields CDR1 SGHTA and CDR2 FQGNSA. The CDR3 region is CASSLSGTGGEKLFF. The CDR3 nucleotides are TGTGCCAGCAGCTTAAGTGGGACAGGGGGGGAAAAACTGTTTTTT.